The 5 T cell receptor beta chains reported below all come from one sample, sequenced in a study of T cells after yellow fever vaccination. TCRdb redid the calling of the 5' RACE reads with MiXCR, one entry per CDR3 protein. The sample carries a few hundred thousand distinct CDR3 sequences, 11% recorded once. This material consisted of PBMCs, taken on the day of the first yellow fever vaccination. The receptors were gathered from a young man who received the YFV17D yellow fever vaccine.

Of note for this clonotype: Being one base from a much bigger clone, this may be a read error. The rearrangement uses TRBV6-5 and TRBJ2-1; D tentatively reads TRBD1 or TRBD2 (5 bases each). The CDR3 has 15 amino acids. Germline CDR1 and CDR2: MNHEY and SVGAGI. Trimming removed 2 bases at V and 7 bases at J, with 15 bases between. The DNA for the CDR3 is TGTGCCAGCAGTTACCTGGGGACCACGGGGAATGAGCAGTTCTTC. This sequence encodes CASSYLGTTGNEQFF.

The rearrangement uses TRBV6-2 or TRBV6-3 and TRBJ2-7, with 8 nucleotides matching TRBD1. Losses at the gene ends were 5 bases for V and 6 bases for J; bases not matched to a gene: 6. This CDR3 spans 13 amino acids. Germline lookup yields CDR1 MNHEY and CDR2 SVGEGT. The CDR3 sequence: CASSRTGRGEQYV. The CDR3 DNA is TGTGCCAGCAGTAGGACAGGGCGCGGCGAGCAGTACGTC.

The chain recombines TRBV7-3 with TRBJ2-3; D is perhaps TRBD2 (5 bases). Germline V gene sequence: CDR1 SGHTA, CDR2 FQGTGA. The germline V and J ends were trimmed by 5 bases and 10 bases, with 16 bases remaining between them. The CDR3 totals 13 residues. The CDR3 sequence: CASSQKTSGAQYF. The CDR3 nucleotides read TGTGCCAGCAGCCAAAAAACTAGTGGCGCGCAGTATTTT. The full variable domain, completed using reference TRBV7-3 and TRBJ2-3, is GAGVSQTPSNKVTEKGKYVELRCDPISGHTALYWYRQSLGQGPEFLIYFQGTGAADDSGLPNDRFFAVRPEGSVSTLKIQRTERGDSAVYLCASSQKTSGAQYFGPGTRLTVL.

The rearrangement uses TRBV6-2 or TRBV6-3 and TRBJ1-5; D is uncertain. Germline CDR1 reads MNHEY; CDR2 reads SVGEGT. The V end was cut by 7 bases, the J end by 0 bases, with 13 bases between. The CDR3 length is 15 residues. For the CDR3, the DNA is TGTGCCAGCACCTACGAAGGGATTAGCAATCAGCCCCAGCATTTT. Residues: CASTYEGISNQPQHF.

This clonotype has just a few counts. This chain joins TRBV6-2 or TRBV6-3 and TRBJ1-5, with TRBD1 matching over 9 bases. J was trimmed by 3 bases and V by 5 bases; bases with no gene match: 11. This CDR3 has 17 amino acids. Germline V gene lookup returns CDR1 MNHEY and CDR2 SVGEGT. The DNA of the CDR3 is TGTGCCAGCAGTCTCGGGACAGGGTCCATAAACAATCAGCCCCAGCATTTT. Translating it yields CASSLGTGSINNQPQHF.